Many counts were recorded for the clone carrying this T cell receptor (beta chain). TCRdb processed the reads anew with MiXCR; each CDR3 protein has one entry. The data show some 220,000 distinct CDR3 sequences, around 28% seen once. This CDR3 spans 14 amino acids. Germline loops: CDR1 GTSNPN, CDR2 SVGIG (reference sequence). V was pared by 0 bases and J by 5 bases, with 7 bases of the junction left unmatched. This sample is drawn from a study of kidney transplant recipient with SARS-CoV-2 infection. The TCR comes from a male patient aged 25-45 years who had COVID-19 and was a kidney transplant recipient. Some T cells may possibly be graft donor cells. This chain joins TRBV30 and TRBJ2-7, with 7 bases fitting TRBD2. The sequences come from a blood sample, collected at baseline and on day 111 from a kidney transplant recipient. In DNA form, the CDR3 reads TGTGCCTGGAGTGTACCTGCGGCGGGGGACGAGCAGTACTTC. The encoded protein is CAWSVPAAGDEQYF.